This TCR beta chain was found in a study of blood T cell repertoires in COVID-19. Looked up from germline, CDR1 is LGHNA and CDR2 is YSLEER. V lost 0 bases to trimming and J lost 1 base; unmatched junction nucleotides: 6. This CDR3 is 19 amino acids long. This table comes from immunoSEQ multiplex PCR, and its TCRdb copy is limited to in-frame clones, with some not included. The repertoire holds 200,000 to 250,000 clones, with 90% as singletons. During the 2 weeks before they entered the study, exposed participants had met someone with a PCR-confirmed or clinician-diagnosed COVID-19 case. The sample taken for sequencing was PBMCs or T cells enriched from blood (not recorded which). The receptor was isolated from a man in his thirties or forties who had been exposed to COVID-19. J is TRBJ2-5 and V is TRBV4-3, with 15 nucleotides matching TRBD2. The CDR3 DNA is TGCGCCAGCAGCCAAGATGATTCGGGACTAGCGGGGGGCCAAGAGACCCAGTACTTC. It specifies CASSQDDSGLAGGQETQYF.